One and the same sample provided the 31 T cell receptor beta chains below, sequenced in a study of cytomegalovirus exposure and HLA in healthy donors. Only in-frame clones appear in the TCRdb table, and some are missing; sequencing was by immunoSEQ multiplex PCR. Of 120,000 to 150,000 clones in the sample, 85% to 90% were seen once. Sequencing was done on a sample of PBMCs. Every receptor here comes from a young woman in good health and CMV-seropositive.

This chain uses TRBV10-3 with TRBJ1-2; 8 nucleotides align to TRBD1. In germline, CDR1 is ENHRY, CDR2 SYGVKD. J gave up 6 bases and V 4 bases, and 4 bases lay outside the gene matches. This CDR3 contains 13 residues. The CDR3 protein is CAISVGQGDGYTF. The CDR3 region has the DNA TGTGCCATCAGTGTCGGACAGGGCGATGGCTACACCTTC.

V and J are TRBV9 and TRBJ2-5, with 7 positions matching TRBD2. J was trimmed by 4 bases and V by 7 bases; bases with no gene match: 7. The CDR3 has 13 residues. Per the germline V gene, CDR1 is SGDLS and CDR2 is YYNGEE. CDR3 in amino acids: CASRRGEGETQYF. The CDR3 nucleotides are TGTGCCAGCCGTCGGGGGGAGGGAGAGACCCAGTACTTC.

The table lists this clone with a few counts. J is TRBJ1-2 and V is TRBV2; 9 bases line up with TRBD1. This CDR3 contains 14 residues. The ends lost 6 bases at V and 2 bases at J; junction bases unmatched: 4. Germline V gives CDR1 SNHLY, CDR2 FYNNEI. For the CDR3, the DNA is TGTGCCAGCAGAAATGGACAGGGGAACTATGGCTACACCTTC. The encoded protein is CASRNGQGNYGYTF.

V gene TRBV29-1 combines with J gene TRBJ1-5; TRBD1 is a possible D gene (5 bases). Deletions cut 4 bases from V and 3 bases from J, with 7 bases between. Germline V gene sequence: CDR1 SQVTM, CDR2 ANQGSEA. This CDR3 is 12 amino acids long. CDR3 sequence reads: CSVGDFNQPQHF. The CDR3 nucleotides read TGCAGCGTTGGGGACTTCAATCAGCCCCAGCATTTT.

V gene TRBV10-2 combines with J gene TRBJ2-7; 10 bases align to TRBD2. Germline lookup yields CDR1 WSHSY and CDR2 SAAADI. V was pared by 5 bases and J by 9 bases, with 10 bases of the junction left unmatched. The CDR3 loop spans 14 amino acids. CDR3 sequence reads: CASSTTSGRSGQYF. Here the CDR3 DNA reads TGCGCCAGCAGTACGACTAGCGGGCGGTCAGGGCAGTACTTC.

As DNA, the CDR3 is TGTGCCAGCTCACCGGGCAGGGAGGTACGGCGGGGGTCCTACGAGCAGTACTTC. It is translated as CASSPGREVRRGSYEQYF. J is TRBJ2-7 and V is TRBV18; 7 bases are a match to TRBD2. The V and J ends lost 3 bases and 1 base, in that order; junction bases with no gene match: 15. CDR1 is KGHSH, CDR2 LQKENI, per germline. The CDR3 totals 18 residues. The variable domain in full, with the rest retrieved from reference TRBV18 and TRBJ2-7, is NAGVMQNPRHLVRRRGQEARLRCSPMKGHSHVYWYRQLPEEGLKFMVYLQKENIIDESGMPKERFSAEFPKEGPSILRIQQVVRGDSAAYFCASSPGREVRRGSYEQYFGPGTRLTVT.

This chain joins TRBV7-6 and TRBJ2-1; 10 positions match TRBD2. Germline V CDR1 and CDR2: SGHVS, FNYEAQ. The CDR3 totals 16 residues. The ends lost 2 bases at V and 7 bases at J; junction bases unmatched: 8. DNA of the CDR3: TGTGCCAGCAGCTTATTTACTAGCGGGGTTACGAATGAGCAGTTCTTC. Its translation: CASSLFTSGVTNEQFF.

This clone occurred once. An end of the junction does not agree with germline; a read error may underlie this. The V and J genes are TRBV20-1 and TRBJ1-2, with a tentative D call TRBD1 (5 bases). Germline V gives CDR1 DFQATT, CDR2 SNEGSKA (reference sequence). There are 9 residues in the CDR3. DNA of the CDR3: TGCAGTGCTAGAGATAGACAGATCTTC. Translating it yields CSARDRQIF.

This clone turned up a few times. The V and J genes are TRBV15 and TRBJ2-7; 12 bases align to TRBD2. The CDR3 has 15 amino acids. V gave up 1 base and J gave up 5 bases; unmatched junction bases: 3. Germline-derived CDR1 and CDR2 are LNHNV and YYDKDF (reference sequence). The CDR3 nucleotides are TGTGCCACCAGCAGAGTACTAGCGGGAGGCCACGAGCAGTACTTC. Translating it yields CATSRVLAGGHEQYF.

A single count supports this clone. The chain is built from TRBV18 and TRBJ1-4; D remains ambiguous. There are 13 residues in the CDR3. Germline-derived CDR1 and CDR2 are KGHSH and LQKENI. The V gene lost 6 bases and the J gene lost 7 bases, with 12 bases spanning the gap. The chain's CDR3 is CASSPGASEKLFF. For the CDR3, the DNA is TGTGCCAGCTCCCCCGGAGCGAGTGAAAAACTGTTTTTT.

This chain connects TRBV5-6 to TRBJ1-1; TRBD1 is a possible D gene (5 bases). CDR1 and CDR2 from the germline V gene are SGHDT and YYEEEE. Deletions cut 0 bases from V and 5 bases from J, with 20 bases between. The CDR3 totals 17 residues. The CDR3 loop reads CASSLVGSPGGGTEAFF. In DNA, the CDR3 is TGTGCCAGCAGCTTGGTGGGTAGTCCGGGCGGGGGGACTGAAGCTTTCTTT.

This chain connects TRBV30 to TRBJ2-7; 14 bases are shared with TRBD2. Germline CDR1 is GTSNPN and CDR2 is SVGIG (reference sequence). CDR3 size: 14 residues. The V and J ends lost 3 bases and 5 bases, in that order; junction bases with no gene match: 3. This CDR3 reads CAWRGLAGVHEQYF. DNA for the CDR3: TGTGCCTGGAGGGGACTAGCGGGAGTCCACGAGCAGTACTTC.

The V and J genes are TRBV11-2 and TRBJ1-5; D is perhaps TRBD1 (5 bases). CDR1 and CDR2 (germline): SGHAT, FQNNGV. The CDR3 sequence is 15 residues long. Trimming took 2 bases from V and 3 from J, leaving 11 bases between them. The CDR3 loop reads CASSLNQGYNQPQHF. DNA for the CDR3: TGTGCCAGCAGCTTAAACCAGGGCTACAATCAGCCCCAGCATTTT.

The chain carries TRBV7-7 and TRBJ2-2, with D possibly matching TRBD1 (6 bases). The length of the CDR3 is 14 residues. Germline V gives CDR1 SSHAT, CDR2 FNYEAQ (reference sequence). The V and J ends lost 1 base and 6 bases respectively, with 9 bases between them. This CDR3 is CASSLEAGAGELFF. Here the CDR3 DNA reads TGTGCCAGCAGCTTAGAGGCAGGGGCCGGGGAGCTGTTTTTT.

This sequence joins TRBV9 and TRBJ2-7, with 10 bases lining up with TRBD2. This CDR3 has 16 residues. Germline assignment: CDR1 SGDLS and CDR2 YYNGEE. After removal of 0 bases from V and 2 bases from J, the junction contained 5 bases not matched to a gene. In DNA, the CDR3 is TGTGCCAGCAGCGTAGAGGCTAGCGGGAGTACCTACGAGCAGTACTTC. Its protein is CASSVEASGSTYEQYF.

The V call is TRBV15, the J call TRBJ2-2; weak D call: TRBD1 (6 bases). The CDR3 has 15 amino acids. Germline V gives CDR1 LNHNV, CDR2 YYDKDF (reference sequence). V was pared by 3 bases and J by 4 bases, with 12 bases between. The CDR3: CATSSYQGPTGELFF. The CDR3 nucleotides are TGTGCCACCAGCAGCTACCAGGGGCCCACCGGGGAGCTGTTTTTT.

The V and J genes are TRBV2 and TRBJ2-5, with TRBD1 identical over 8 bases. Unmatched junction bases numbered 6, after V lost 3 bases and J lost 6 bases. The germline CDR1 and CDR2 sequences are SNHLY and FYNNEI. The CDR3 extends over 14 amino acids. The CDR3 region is CASSDAGGGKTQYF. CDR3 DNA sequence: TGTGCCAGCAGTGATGCAGGGGGCGGAAAGACCCAGTACTTC.

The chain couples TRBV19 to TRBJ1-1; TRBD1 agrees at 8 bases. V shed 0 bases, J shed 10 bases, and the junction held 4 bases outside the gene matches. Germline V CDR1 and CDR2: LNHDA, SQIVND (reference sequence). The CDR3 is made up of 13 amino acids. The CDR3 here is CASSIDRGLVAFF. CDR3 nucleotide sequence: TGTGCCAGTAGTATAGACAGGGGGCTTGTAGCTTTCTTT.

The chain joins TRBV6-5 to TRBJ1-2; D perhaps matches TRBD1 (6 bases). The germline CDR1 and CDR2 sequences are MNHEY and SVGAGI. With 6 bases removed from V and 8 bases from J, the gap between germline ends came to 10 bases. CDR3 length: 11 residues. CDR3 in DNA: TGTGCCAGCAGACAGGGATCCGGCTACACCTTC. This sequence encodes CASRQGSGYTF.

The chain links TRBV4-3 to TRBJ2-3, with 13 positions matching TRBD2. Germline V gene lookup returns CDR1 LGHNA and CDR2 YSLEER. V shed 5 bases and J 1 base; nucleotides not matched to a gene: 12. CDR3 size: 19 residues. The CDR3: CASSLRTSGSLGGTDTQYF. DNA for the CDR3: TGCGCCAGCAGCTTGAGGACTAGCGGGAGCTTGGGGGGCACAGATACGCAGTATTTT.

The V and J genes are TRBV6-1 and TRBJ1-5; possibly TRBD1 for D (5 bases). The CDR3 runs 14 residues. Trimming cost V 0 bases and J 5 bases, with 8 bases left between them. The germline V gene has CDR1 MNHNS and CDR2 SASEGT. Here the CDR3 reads CASSEAGGDQPQHF. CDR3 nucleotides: TGTGCCAGCAGTGAAGCGGGGGGGGATCAGCCCCAGCATTTT.

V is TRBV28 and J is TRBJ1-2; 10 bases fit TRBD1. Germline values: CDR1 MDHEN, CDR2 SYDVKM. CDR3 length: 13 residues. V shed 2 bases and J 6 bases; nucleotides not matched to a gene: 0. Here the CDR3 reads CASSLDRGHGYTF. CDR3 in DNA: TGTGCCAGCAGTTTAGACAGGGGGCATGGCTACACCTTC.

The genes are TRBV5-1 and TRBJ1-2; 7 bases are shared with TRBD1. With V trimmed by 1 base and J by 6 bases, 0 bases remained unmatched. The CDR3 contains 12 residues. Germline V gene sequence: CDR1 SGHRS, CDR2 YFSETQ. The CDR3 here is CASSLQGDGYTF. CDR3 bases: TGCGCCAGCAGCTTGCAGGGGGATGGCTACACCTTC.

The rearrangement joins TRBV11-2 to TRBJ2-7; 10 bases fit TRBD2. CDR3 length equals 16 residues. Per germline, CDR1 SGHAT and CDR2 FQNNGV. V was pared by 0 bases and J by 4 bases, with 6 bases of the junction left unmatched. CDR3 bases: TGTGCCAGCAGCTTAGACGTAGGACTAGCGGTATACGAGCAGTACTTC. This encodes CASSLDVGLAVYEQYF.

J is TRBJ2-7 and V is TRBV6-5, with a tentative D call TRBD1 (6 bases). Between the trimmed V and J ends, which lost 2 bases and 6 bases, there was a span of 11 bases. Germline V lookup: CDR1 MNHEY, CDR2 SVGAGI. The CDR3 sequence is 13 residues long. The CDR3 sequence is CASSYQGWGEQYF. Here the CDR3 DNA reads TGTGCCAGCAGTTACCAGGGGTGGGGCGAGCAGTACTTC.

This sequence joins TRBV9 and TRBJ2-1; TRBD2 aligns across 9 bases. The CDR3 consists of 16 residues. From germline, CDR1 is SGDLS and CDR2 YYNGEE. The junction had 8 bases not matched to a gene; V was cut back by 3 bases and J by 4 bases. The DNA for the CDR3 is TGTGCCAGCAGCGCTGTGACTAGCGGAGCTTACAATGAGCAGTTCTTC. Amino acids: CASSAVTSGAYNEQFF. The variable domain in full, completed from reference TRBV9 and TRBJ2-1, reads DSGVTQTPKHLITATGQRVTLRCSPRSGDLSVYWYQQSLDQGLQFLIQYYNGEERAKGNILERFSAQQFPDLHSELNLSSLELGDSALYFCASSAVTSGAYNEQFFGPGTRLTVL.

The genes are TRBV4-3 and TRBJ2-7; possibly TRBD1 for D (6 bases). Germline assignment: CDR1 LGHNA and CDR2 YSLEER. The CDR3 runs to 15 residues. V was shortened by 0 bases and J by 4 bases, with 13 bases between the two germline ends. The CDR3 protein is CASSQDIRGSYEQYF. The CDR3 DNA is TGCGCCAGCAGCCAAGATATCAGGGGTTCATACGAGCAGTACTTC.

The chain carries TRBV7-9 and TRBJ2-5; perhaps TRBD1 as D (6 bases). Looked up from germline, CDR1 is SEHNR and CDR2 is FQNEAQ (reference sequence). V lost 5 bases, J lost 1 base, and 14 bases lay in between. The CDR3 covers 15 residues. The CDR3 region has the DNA TGTGCCAGCAGCAACCGGGACAACCTCCAAGAGACCCAGTACTTC. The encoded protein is CASSNRDNLQETQYF.

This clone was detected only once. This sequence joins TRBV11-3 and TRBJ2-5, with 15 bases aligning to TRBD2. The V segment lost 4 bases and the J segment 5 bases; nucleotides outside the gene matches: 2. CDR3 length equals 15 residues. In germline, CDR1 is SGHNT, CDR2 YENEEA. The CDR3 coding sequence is TGTGCCAGCAGCTCTGGGACTAGCGGGAGGGAGACCCAGTACTTC. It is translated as CASSSGTSGRETQYF. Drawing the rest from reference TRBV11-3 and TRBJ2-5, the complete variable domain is EAGVVQSPRYKIIEKKQPVAFWCNPISGHNTLYWYLQNLGQGPELLIRYENEEAVDDSQLPKDRFSAERLKGVDSTLKIQPAELGDSAVYLCASSSGTSGRETQYFGPGTRLLVL.

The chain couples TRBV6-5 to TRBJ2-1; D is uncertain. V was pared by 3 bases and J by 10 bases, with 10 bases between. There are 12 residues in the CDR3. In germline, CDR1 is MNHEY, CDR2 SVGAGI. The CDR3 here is CASSYTPGEQFF. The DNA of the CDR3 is TGTGCCAGCAGTTATACCCCAGGAGAGCAGTTCTTC.

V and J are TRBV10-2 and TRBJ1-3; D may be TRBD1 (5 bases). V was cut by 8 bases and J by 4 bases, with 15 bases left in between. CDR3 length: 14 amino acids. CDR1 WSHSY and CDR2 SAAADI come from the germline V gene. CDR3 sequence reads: CASGGLGIGNTIYF. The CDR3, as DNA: TGCGCCAGCGGGGGACTTGGGATCGGAAACACCATATATTTT.